These 29 T cell receptor beta chains were all obtained from the same sample, sequenced in a study of T-cell reconstitution after alpha-beta-depleted transplantation in children. Preparation of the TCRbeta library used unique molecular identifiers. MiXCR, applied by TCRdb to the PCR reads, yields one record per CDR3 protein. The sample gives over 85,000 distinct CDR3 sequences, around 5.9% of which show up once; more than 5.5% is in the top ten. The source was PBMCs, mostly from graft donor cells, collected 60 days after TCRalphabeta/CD19-depleted stem cell transplant. The origin of the receptors is a female patient aged 2 to 10 who had a stem cell transplant for Fanconi anemia, so the T cells may come from the graft donor.

In its sample, this clonotype was seen many times. The genes are TRBV5-1 and TRBJ1-2; D is unclear. This CDR3 contains 14 residues. The germline V and J ends were trimmed by 4 bases and 3 bases, with 13 bases remaining between them. Germline V lookup: CDR1 SGHRS, CDR2 YFSETQ. The CDR3 nucleotides read TGCGCCAGCAGCGTGGCGGGGAAATACTATGGCTACACCTTC. Its translation is CASSVAGKYYGYTF. Using reference TRBV5-1 and TRBJ1-2 for the parts outside the CDR3, the full variable domain is KAGVTQTPRYLIKTRGQQVTLSCSPISGHRSVSWYQQTPGQGLQFLFEYFSETQRNKGNFPGRFSGRQFSNSRSEMNVSTLELGDSALYLCASSVAGKYYGYTFGSGTRLTVV.

This clonotype was seen many times. The chain employs TRBV5-1 and TRBJ1-1, with 10 bases identical to TRBD1. The CDR3 totals 14 residues. The germline V gene has CDR1 SGHRS and CDR2 YFSETQ. V shed 2 bases, J shed 4 bases, and the junction held 2 bases outside the gene matches. In nucleotides, the CDR3 is TGCGCCAGCAGCTTACGGACAGGGGGCACTGAAGCTTTCTTT. It encodes CASSLRTGGTEAFF.

This clonotype was seen at least ten times. This rearrangement joins TRBV29-1 to TRBJ2-2; 7 nucleotides match TRBD1. Germline-derived CDR1 and CDR2 are SQVTM and ANQGSEA. J lost 5 bases, V lost 1 base, and 7 bases had no gene match. This CDR3 contains 15 residues. CDR3 region: CSVEAGTDSTGELFF. The CDR3 nucleotides read TGCAGCGTTGAAGCCGGGACAGACTCAACCGGGGAGCTGTTTTTT.

The chain recombines TRBV4-1 with TRBJ1-2; D is ambiguous. V lost 4 bases, J lost 1 base, and 13 bases lay in between. The CDR3 length is 15 residues. Germline assignment: CDR1 MGHRA and CDR2 YSYEKL. The chain's CDR3 is CASSRRFQLNYGYTF. In DNA, the CDR3 is TGCGCCAGCAGCCGACGATTTCAACTTAACTATGGCTACACCTTC.

The table lists this clonotype with many counts. This chain links TRBV20-1 with TRBJ1-4; maybe TRBD1 (6 bases). The germline gives CDR1 DFQATT, CDR2 SNEGSKA (reference sequence). There are 14 residues in the CDR3. Deletions cut 3 bases from V and 3 bases from J, with 11 bases between. CDR3 DNA: TGCAGTGCTAGTACACAGGGAGCTAATGAAAAACTGTTTTTT. It is translated as CSASTQGANEKLFF.

This clonotype was found many times. This chain connects TRBV30 to TRBJ2-3, with D possibly TRBD2 on 6 matching bases. CDR1 is GTSNPN and CDR2 is SVGIG in the germline V gene (reference sequence). This CDR3 spans 15 amino acids. V lost 0 bases and J 0 bases, leaving 10 bases between the germline ends. DNA for the CDR3: TGTGCCTGGAGTGTACGAGGGACTAGCACAGATACGCAGTATTTT. It is translated as CAWSVRGTSTDTQYF.

The rearrangement joins TRBV3-1 to TRBJ1-2; D call uncertain. The germline CDR1 and CDR2 sequences are LGHDT and YNNKEL (reference sequence). The CDR3 runs to 12 residues. V was trimmed by 1 base and J by 7 bases, leaving 7 bases between them. The DNA for the CDR3 is TGTGCCAGCAGCCAAGTGCGGGTTGGCTACACCTTC. Residues: CASSQVRVGYTF.

This clonotype turned up a few times. The chain links TRBV5-1 to TRBJ1-1; the D gene is possibly TRBD1 (5 bases). Germline V gene sequence: CDR1 SGHRS, CDR2 YFSETQ. V was trimmed by 0 bases and J by 7 bases, leaving 19 bases between them. This CDR3 region has 16 residues. The CDR3 nucleotides read TGCGCCAGCAGCTTGGGGCTTCTGGCAGGGAGGGGTGAAGCTTTCTTT. It encodes CASSLGLLAGRGEAFF.

The sample holds many counts of this clonotype. The chain has TRBV18 and TRBJ2-7, with 7 bases matching TRBD1. The CDR3 runs to 15 residues. CDR1 and CDR2 from the germline V gene are KGHSH and LQKENI. With 6 bases clipped from V and 0 bases from J, the junction kept 8 bases outside the gene matches. The CDR3 region is CASSHEDRASYEQYF. DNA for the CDR3: TGTGCCAGCTCTCATGAAGACAGGGCCTCCTACGAGCAGTACTTC. Supplemented by reference TRBV18 and TRBJ2-7, the full variable domain reads NAGVMQNPRHLVRRRGQEARLRCSPMKGHSHVYWYRQLPEEGLKFMVYLQKENIIDESGMPKERFSAEFPKEGPSILRIQQVVRGDSAAYFCASSHEDRASYEQYFGPGTRLTVT.

Many counts were recorded for this clonotype. The J gene is TRBJ1-1, the V gene TRBV18, with D unresolved. The V gene lost 4 bases and the J gene lost 3 bases, with 9 bases spanning the gap. This CDR3 is built from 13 residues. Germline assignment: CDR1 KGHSH and CDR2 LQKENI. CDR3 DNA: TGTGCCAGCTCACTCGTCGGGGACACTGAAGCTTTCTTT. This encodes CASSLVGDTEAFF.

This clonotype was detected many times. The gene calls are TRBV7-2 and TRBJ1-5; D unclear. Trimming stripped 3 bases from V and 5 bases from J, with 8 bases between. This CDR3 spans 13 amino acids. In germline, CDR1 is SGHTA, CDR2 FQGNSA. CDR3 DNA: TGTGCCAGCAGCTTTCGTCGGGATCAGCCCCAGCATTTT. Protein sequence: CASSFRRDQPQHF.

This clonotype was observed many times. This rearrangement joins TRBV27 to TRBJ2-1; 9 bases line up with TRBD1. The CDR3 spans 15 residues. J gave up 8 bases and V 5 bases, and 10 bases lay outside the gene matches. CDR1 is MNHEY and CDR2 is SMNVEV in the germline V gene (reference sequence). The CDR3, as DNA: TGTGCCAGCAGTACGAGGACAGGGGCCACAGATGAGCAGTTCTTC. It translates to CASSTRTGATDEQFF.

The chain's CDR3 is CAIKQLLESYEQYF. In DNA form, the CDR3 reads TGTGCCATCAAGCAATTACTAGAGTCCTACGAGCAGTACTTC. The V call is TRBV10-3, the J call TRBJ2-7; D possibly corresponds to TRBD2 (5 bases). The CDR3 is 14 residues long. Between the trimmed V and J ends, which lost 7 bases and 1 base, there was a span of 14 bases. Germline values: CDR1 ENHRY, CDR2 SYGVKD.

The CDR3 DNA sequence: TGCGCCAGCAGCTTGGGCCGTCCAGCCCAAGAGACCCAGTACTTC. It codes for CASSLGRPAQETQYF. This sequence joins TRBV5-1 and TRBJ2-5; no clear D. Trimming pared 0 bases from V and 1 base from J, leaving 10 bases between. Germline V gene data show CDR1 as SGHRS and CDR2 as YFSETQ. This CDR3 has 15 residues.

J is TRBJ1-5 and V is TRBV2, with 11 bases identical to TRBD1. Trimming removed 6 bases from V and 5 bases from J; junction bases left unmatched: 9. The CDR3 contains 16 residues. Looked up from germline, CDR1 is SNHLY and CDR2 is FYNNEI. DNA of the CDR3: TGTGCCAGCAGCCCGAGAAGGACAGGGGGCGATCAGCCCCAGCATTTT. This encodes CASSPRRTGGDQPQHF.

This clonotype came up a few times. This chain links TRBV12-3 or TRBV12-4 with TRBJ2-1; TRBD2 aligns across 11 bases. The CDR3 extends over 18 amino acids. Trimming removed 9 bases from V and 6 bases from J; junction bases left unmatched: 19. Here the CDR3 DNA reads TGTGCCAGTAGGGCCCAAAAACTAGCGGGAGTGTATGGCAATGAGCAGTTCTTC. Translation: CASRAQKLAGVYGNEQFF.

This clonotype was picked up many times. The chain combines TRBV12-3 or TRBV12-4 with TRBJ2-5; 9 positions agree with TRBD1. The V gene end was trimmed by 3 bases and the J gene end by 0 bases; junction bases not matched to a gene: 11. The CDR3 totals 18 residues. The CDR3 bases are TGTGCCAGCAGTTTTGGGACAGGGCCCGCACGGTACCAAGAGACCCAGTACTTC. Translating gives CASSFGTGPARYQETQYF.

The table lists this clonotype with many counts. This chain joins TRBV5-5 and TRBJ2-5, with a possible D match to TRBD2 (5 bases). This CDR3 comprises 13 residues. V lost 4 bases to trimming and J lost 3 bases, with 10 bases between them. Germline V gene lookup returns CDR1 SGHKS and CDR2 YYEKEE (reference sequence). This CDR3 reads CASSPRGEETQYF. As DNA, the CDR3 is TGTGCCAGCAGCCCCCGGGGTGAAGAGACCCAGTACTTC.

This clonotype was recorded at least ten times. The V call is TRBV29-1, the J call TRBJ2-6; 7 nucleotides match TRBD1. J lost 3 bases, V lost 4 bases, and 12 bases had no gene match. Germline-derived CDR1 and CDR2 are SQVTM and ANQGSEA. CDR3 length equals 17 residues. This CDR3 is CSVGKGAGWSGANVLTF. Here the CDR3 DNA reads TGCAGCGTTGGGAAGGGGGCAGGGTGGAGTGGGGCCAACGTCCTGACTTTC.

In its sample, this clonotype was seen many times. V usage is TRBV12-3 or TRBV12-4 and J usage is TRBJ1-5; D may be TRBD1 (6 bases). V gave up 5 bases and J gave up 6 bases, with 11 bases separating them. The CDR3 consists of 13 residues. The CDR3 protein is CASSGTFIQPQHF. CDR3 bases: TGTGCCAGCAGTGGGACATTTATTCAGCCCCAGCATTTT.

This clonotype has more than one count but fewer than ten. The chain uses TRBV5-1 and TRBJ2-7, with D maybe TRBD1 (5 bases). The ends were cut back, 0 bases at V and 1 base at J, with 14 bases in the middle. The germline V gene encodes CDR1 SGHRS and CDR2 YFSETQ. The CDR3 extends over 16 amino acids. The CDR3 is CASSLAEVRASYEQYF. Here the CDR3 DNA reads TGCGCCAGCAGCTTGGCCGAGGTCAGGGCGTCCTACGAGCAGTACTTC. Complete variable domain (other parts from reference TRBV5-1 and TRBJ2-7): KAGVTQTPRYLIKTRGQQVTLSCSPISGHRSVSWYQQTPGQGLQFLFEYFSETQRNKGNFPGRFSGRQFSNSRSEMNVSTLELGDSALYLCASSLAEVRASYEQYFGPGTRLTVT.

This clonotype was picked up many times. The rearrangement links TRBV12-3 or TRBV12-4 to TRBJ1-5; 8 bases are a match to TRBD1. The CDR3 runs to 20 residues. J gave up 0 bases and V 0 bases, and 13 bases lay outside the gene matches. CDR3: CASSLAGRRGQENSNQPQHF. DNA for the CDR3: TGTGCCAGCAGTTTAGCGGGTAGGAGGGGACAGGAAAATAGCAATCAGCCCCAGCATTTT.

This clonotype was picked up many times. The chain has TRBV5-6 and TRBJ2-7; 8 bases map to TRBD1. This CDR3 is 16 amino acids long. Germline CDR1 is SGHDT and CDR2 is YYEEEE. The J segment lost 0 bases and the V segment lost 3 bases, leaving 8 bases of the junction unmatched. CDR3 loop: CASSSPVTGASYEQYF. The CDR3 coding sequence is TGTGCCAGCAGCTCCCCGGTGACAGGGGCCTCCTACGAGCAGTACTTC.

This clonotype appeared many times. This chain uses TRBV29-1 with TRBJ2-7; 9 bases are shared with TRBD1. J was trimmed by 0 bases and V by 7 bases; bases with no gene match: 4. The CDR3 spans 13 residues. Germline V gene sequence: CDR1 SQVTM, CDR2 ANQGSEA. CDR3 residues: CSGGQGSSYEQYF. CDR3 sequence (DNA): TGCAGCGGGGGACAGGGTTCCTCCTACGAGCAGTACTTC.

This clonotype was seen many times. The rearrangement links TRBV20-1 to TRBJ2-5; 11 bases line up with TRBD2. The CDR3 contains 13 residues. The germline V gene encodes CDR1 DFQATT and CDR2 SNEGSKA (reference sequence). Unmatched junction bases numbered 2, after V lost 5 bases and J lost 3 bases. In DNA form, the CDR3 reads TGCAGTGCTGTAGCGGGAGGGAAAGAGACCCAGTACTTC. It codes for CSAVAGGKETQYF.

The DNA of the CDR3 is TGTGCCAGCAGCGCGTTAAGTCTGGGCGAGCAGTACTTC. Translated: CASSALSLGEQYF. The chain couples TRBV11-2 to TRBJ2-7; D is undetermined. Germline V CDR1 and CDR2: SGHAT, FQNNGV. CDR3 length: 13 amino acids. V was shortened by 5 bases and J by 6 bases, with 14 bases between the two germline ends.

This clonotype was observed a few times. The CDR3 nucleotides read TGCGCCAGCAGCTTGTCCGTTAGCGGGCTCTCCTACGAGCAGTACTTC. It specifies CASSLSVSGLSYEQYF. The chain uses TRBV5-1 and TRBJ2-7; 7 nucleotides line up with TRBD2. V gave up 1 base and J gave up 0 bases; unmatched junction bases: 7. The CDR3 runs to 16 residues. The germline V gene has CDR1 SGHRS and CDR2 YFSETQ.

The genes are TRBV6-5 and TRBJ2-7; no reliable D call. Between the trimmed V and J ends, which lost 2 bases and 4 bases, there was a span of 18 bases. Germline-derived CDR1 and CDR2 are MNHEY and SVGAGI. This CDR3 region has 16 residues. DNA for the CDR3: TGTGCCAGCAGTTACCCCAGCGCGCCTTTTTCTTACGAGCAGTACTTC. It encodes CASSYPSAPFSYEQYF.

This clonotype has ten or more counts. The chain employs TRBV28 and TRBJ2-3, with unresolved D. CDR1 is MDHEN, CDR2 SYDVKM, per germline. V lost 6 bases and J 1 base, leaving 11 bases between the germline ends. The CDR3 extends over 14 amino acids. As DNA, the CDR3 is TGTGCCAGCAGAGAACCAGGACGCACAGATACGCAGTATTTT. Residues: CASREPGRTDTQYF.